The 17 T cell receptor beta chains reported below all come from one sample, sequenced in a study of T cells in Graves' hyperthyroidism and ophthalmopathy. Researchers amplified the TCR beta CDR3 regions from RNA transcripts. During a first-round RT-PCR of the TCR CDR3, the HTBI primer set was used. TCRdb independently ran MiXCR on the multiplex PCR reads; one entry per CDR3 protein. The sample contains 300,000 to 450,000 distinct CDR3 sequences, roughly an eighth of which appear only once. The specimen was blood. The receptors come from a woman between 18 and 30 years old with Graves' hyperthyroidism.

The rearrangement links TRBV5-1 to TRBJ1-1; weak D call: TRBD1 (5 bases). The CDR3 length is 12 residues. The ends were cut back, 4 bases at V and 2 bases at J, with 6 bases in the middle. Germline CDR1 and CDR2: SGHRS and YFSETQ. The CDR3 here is CASSRDNTEAFF. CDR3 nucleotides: TGCGCCAGCAGCAGGGACAACACTGAAGCTTTCTTT.

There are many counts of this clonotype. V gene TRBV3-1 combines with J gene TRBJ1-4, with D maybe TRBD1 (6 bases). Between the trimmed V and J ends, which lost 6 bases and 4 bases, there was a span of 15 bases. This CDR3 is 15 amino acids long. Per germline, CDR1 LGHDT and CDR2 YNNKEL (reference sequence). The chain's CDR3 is CASSKNTGINEKLFF. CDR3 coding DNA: TGTGCCAGCAGTAAGAATACAGGGATTAATGAAAAACTGTTTTTT.

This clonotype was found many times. DNA for the CDR3: TGTGCCAGCAGCTTAGGATCAGGGGGCAATCAGCCCCAGCATTTT. Its protein product is CASSLGSGGNQPQHF. The chain carries TRBV7-2 and TRBJ1-5; D is possibly TRBD1 (6 bases). Per germline, CDR1 SGHTA and CDR2 FQGNSA. The CDR3 consists of 15 residues. Trimming stripped 1 base from V and 2 bases from J, with 9 bases between.

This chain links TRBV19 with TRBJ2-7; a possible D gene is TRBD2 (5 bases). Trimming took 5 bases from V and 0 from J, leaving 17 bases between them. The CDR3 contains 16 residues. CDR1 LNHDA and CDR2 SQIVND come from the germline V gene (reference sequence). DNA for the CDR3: TGTGCCAGTAGTCATAGAGGGAACTTCTACTCCTACGAGCAGTACTTC. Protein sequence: CASSHRGNFYSYEQYF.

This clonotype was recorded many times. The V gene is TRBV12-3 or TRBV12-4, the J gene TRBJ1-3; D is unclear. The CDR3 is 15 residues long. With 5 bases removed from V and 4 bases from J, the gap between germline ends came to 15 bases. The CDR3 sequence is CASSDPGRRGNTIYF. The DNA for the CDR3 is TGTGCCAGCAGTGATCCTGGAAGAAGGGGAAACACCATATATTTT.

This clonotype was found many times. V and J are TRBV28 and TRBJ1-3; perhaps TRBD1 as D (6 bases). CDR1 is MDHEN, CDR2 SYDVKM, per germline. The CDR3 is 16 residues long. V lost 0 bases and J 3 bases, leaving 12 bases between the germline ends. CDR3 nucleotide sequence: TGTGCCAGCAGTTTATGGTTGGGGGCGAGTGGAAACACCATATATTTT. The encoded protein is CASSLWLGASGNTIYF.

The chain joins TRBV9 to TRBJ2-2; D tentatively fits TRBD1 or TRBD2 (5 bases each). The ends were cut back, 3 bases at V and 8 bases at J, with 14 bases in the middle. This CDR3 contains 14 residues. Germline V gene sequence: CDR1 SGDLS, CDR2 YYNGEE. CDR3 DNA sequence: TGTGCCAGCAGCGCCCGGGACCTCCCGGGGGAGCTGTTTTTT. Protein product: CASSARDLPGELFF.

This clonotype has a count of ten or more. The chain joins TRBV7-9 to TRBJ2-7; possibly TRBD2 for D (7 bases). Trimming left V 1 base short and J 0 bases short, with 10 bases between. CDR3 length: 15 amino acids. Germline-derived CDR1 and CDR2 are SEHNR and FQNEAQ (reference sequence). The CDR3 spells CASSLEGDYSYEQYF. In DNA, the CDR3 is TGTGCCAGCAGCTTAGAGGGGGACTACTCCTACGAGCAGTACTTC.

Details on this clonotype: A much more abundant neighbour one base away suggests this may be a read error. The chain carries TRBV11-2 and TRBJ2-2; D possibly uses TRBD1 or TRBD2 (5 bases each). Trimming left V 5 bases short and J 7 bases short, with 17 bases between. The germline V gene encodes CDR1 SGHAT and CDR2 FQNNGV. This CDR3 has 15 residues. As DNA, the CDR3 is TGTGCCAGCAGCCGGGACGGGCTCTCGCTCGGGGAGCTGTTTTTT. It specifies CASSRDGLSLGELFF.

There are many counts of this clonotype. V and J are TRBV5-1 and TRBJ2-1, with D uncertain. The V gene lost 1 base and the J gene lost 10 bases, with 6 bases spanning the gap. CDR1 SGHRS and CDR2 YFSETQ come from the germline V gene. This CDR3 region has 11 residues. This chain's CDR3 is CASSLLREQFF. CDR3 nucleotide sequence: TGCGCCAGCAGCTTGCTTAGGGAGCAGTTCTTC.

The CDR3 nucleotides read TGTGCCAGCAGTTCTAGACTATTGGGCCTATTAGAAAATGAGCAGTTCTTC. Amino acid sequence: CASSSRLLGLLENEQFF. This chain links TRBV28 with TRBJ2-1, with D possibly matching TRBD2 (5 bases). CDR1 is MDHEN, CDR2 SYDVKM, per germline. The CDR3 contains 17 residues. Trimming removed 4 bases at V and 7 bases at J, with 23 bases between.

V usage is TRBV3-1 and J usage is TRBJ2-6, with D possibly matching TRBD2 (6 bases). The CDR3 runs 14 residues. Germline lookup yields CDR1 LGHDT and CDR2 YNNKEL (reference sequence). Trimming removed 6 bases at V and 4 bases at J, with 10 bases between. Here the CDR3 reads CASRAGTGANVLTF. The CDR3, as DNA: TGTGCCAGCAGGGCGGGGACCGGGGCCAACGTCCTGACTTTC.

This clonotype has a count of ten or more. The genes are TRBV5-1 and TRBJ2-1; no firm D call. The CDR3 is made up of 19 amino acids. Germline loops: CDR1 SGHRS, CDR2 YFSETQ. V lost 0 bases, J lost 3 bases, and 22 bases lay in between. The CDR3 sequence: CASSLGHNRHPTVYNEQFF. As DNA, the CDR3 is TGCGCCAGCAGCTTGGGGCACAATCGACATCCCACTGTCTACAATGAGCAGTTCTTC.

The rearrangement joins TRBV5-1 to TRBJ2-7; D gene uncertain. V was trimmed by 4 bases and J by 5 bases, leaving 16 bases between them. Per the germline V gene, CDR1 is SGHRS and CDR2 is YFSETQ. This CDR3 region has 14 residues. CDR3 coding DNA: TGCGCCAGCAGCGTTGACTCAATTTGGGACGAGCAGTACTTC. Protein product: CASSVDSIWDEQYF.

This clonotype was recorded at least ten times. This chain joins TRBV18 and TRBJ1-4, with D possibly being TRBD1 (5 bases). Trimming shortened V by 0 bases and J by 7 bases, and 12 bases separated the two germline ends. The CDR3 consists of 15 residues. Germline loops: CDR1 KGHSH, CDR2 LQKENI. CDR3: CASSPPAARGEKLFF. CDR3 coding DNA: TGTGCCAGCTCACCACCGGCAGCGAGGGGTGAAAAACTGTTTTTT. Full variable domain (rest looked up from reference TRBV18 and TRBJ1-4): NAGVMQNPRHLVRRRGQEARLRCSPMKGHSHVYWYRQLPEEGLKFMVYLQKENIIDESGMPKERFSAEFPKEGPSILRIQQVVRGDSAAYFCASSPPAARGEKLFFGSGTQLSVL.

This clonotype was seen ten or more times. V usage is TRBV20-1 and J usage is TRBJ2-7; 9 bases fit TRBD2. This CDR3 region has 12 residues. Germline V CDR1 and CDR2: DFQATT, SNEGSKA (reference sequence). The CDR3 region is CRGREGPDEQYF. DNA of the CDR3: TGCAGGGGGCGGGAGGGCCCCGACGAGCAGTACTTC.

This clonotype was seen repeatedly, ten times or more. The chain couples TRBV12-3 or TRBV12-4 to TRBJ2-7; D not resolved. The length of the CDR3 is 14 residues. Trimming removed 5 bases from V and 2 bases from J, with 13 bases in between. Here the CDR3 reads CASSLRTETYEQYF. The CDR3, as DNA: TGTGCCAGCAGTCTACGGACCGAAACCTACGAGCAGTACTTC.